Sequencing of this T cell receptor beta chain was carried out in a study of blood T cell repertoires in COVID-19. Study-wide background: Italy, Spain and the United States were the sources of the convalescent and acute COVID-19 samples. T cells, B-cell-depleted T cells, or PBMCs supplied cDNA or gDNA.

This clone turned up a few times. In the source study's methods: Reference gene primer amplification in the assay estimated nucleated cell counts. Produced via immunoSEQ multiplex PCR; TCRdb's table is partial and in-frame only. V and J calls and clone size follow that table, whereas D and trimming were derived from the DNA. The sample lists 63,000 or so clones, 86% occurring once. V was cut by 1 base and J by 9 bases, with 17 bases left in between. The germline CDR1 and CDR2 sequences are SGHDT and YYEEEE. The CDR3 has 15 amino acids. The receptor was derived from a man in his sixties or seventies with active COVID-19. The chain uses TRBV5-6 and TRBJ1-5; D unresolved. Sequencing used peripheral blood. The CDR3 DNA sequence: TGTGCCAGCAGCTTGTCCGGGGAGTCCTGGGGGCCCCAGCATTTT. The encoded protein is CASSLSGESWGPQHF.